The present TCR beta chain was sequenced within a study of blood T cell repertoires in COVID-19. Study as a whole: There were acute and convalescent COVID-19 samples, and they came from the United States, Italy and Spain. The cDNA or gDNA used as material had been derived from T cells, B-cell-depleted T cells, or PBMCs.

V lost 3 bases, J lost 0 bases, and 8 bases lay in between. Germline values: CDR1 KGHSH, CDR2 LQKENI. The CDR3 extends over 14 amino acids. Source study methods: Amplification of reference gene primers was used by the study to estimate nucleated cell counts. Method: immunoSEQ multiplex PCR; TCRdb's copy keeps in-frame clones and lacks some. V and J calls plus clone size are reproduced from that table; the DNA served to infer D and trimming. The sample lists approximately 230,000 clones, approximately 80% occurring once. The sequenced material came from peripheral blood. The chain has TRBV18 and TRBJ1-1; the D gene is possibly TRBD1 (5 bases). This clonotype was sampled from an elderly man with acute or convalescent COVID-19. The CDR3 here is CASSPGLMNTEAFF. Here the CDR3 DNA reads TGTGCCAGCTCACCGGGACTAATGAACACTGAAGCTTTCTTT.